The subject of this entry is one T cell receptor (beta chain). Produced via immunoSEQ multiplex PCR; TCRdb's table is partial and in-frame only. Of 90,000 to 95,000 clones in the sample, around four fifths are singletons; the top ten hold approximately 2%. As for time point: after dendritic cell vaccination, including at tumor progression/relapse. Fresh-frozen tumor tissue and more than two years of survival data were available for all. The sample is drawn from a study of glioma-infiltrating T cells after dendritic cell vaccination. Study background: Patients received three intradermal dendritic cell vaccine injections at biweekly intervals.

Trimming left V 0 bases short and J 0 bases short, with 13 bases between. The CDR3 sequence is 17 residues long. CDR1 SGHTS and CDR2 YDEGEE come from the germline V gene. This receptor was taken from a human donor with glioblastoma. Specimen: blood, collected after dendritic cell vaccination. The chain links TRBV5-8 to TRBJ1-5; D uncertain. CDR3 amino acids: CASSLVADSYSNQPQHF. CDR3 sequence (DNA): TGTGCCAGCAGCTTGGTGGCAGATAGCTATAGCAATCAGCCCCAGCATTTT.